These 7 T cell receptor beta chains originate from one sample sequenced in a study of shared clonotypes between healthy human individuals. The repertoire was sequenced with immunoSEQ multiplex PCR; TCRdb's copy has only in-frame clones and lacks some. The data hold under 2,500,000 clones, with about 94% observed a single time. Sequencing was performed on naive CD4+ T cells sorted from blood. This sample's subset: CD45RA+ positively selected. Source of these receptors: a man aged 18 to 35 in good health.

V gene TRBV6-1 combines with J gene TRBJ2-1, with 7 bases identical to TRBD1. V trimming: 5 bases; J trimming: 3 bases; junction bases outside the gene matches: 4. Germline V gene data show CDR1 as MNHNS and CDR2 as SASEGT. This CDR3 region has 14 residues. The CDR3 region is CASSRTGNYNEQFF. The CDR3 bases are TGTGCCAGCAGTAGGACAGGAAACTACAATGAGCAGTTCTTC.

Here the CDR3 reads CASSVAGALTETQYF. Written as DNA, the CDR3 is TGTGCCAGCAGCGTAGCGGGAGCTCTCACGGAGACCCAGTACTTC. The rearrangement links TRBV9 to TRBJ2-5, with a weak D call TRBD2 (6 bases). V lost 0 bases and J 5 bases, leaving 14 bases between the germline ends. The CDR3 loop spans 15 amino acids. CDR1 and CDR2 (germline): SGDLS, YYNGEE.

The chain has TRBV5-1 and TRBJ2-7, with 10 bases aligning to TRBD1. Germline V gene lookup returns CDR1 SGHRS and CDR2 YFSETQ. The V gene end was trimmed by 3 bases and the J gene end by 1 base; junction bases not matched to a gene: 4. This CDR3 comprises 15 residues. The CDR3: CASSSWTGGSYEQYF. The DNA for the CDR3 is TGCGCCAGCAGCTCCTGGACAGGGGGTTCCTACGAGCAGTACTTC. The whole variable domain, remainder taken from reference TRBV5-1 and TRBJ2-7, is KAGVTQTPRYLIKTRGQQVTLSCSPISGHRSVSWYQQTPGQGLQFLFEYFSETQRNKGNFPGRFSGRQFSNSRSEMNVSTLELGDSALYLCASSSWTGGSYEQYFGPGTRLTVT.

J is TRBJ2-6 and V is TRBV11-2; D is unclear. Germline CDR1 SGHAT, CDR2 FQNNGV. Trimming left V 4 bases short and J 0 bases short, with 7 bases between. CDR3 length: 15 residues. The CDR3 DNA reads TGTGCCAGCAGCTCGCGTCTCTCTGGGGCCAACGTCCTGACTTTC. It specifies CASSSRLSGANVLTF.

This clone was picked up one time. CDR3 in DNA: TGTGCCAGCAGCGGAATACAGGGGACTGAAGCTTTCTTT. This codes for CASSGIQGTEAFF. This chain joins TRBV7-8 and TRBJ1-1, with 7 bases aligning to TRBD1. The CDR3 extends over 13 amino acids. Losses at the gene ends were 5 bases for V and 5 bases for J; bases not matched to a gene: 5. Germline-derived CDR1 and CDR2 are SGHVS and FQNEAQ.

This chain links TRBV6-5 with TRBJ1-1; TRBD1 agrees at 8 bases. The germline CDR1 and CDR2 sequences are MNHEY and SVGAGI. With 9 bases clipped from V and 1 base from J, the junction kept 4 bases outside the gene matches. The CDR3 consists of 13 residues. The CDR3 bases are TGTGCCAGTACCACAGGGGGGAACACTGAAGCTTTCTTT. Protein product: CASTTGGNTEAFF.

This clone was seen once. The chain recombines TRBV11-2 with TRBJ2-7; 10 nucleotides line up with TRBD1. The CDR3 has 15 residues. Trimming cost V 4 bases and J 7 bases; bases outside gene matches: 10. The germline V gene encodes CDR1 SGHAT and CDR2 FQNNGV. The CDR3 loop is CASSSDRGAPFEQYF. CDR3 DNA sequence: TGTGCCAGCAGCTCGGACAGGGGGGCCCCCTTTGAGCAGTACTTC.